A selection of T cell receptor beta chains follows, all from one sample in a study of shared clonotypes between healthy human individuals. Using immunoSEQ multiplex PCR, the repertoire was profiled, and TCRdb retains in-frame clones only, with some absent. The data show about 1 million clones, with approximately 68% seen just once and around 1.4% held by the top ten. The sequenced material came from memory CD4+ T cells sorted from blood. The receptors come from a man younger than 35 in good health. Each CDR3 is given with its conserved first and last residue. D genes are given only for firm matches. Rows give clone size only sometimes, using once, few, many, or a class for an expanded clone.

clone_size	v_call	d_call	j_call	cdr3_aa	cdr3_nt
.	TRBV29-1	.	TRBJ2-4	CSAGGGDIQYF	TGCAGCGCCGGGGGTGGGGACATTCAGTACTTC
.	TRBV19	TRBD1	TRBJ1-3	CASKTGTGGNTIYF	TGTGCCAGTAAAACCGGGACAGGGGGAAACACCATATATTTT
.	TRBV6-6	.	TRBJ1-5	CASSHGQLEGQPQHF	TGTGCCAGCAGCCATGGACAGTTGGAGGGTCAGCCCCAGCATTTT
.	TRBV25-1	TRBD1	TRBJ1-2	CASSELGTGVYGYTF	TGTGCCAGCAGTGAATTGGGGACAGGGGTCTATGGCTACACCTTC
.	TRBV7-2	.	TRBJ2-5	CASSLGVVETQYF	TGTGCCAGCAGCTTAGGAGTCGTAGAGACCCAGTACTTC
.	TRBV5-1	.	TRBJ1-1	CASSLPQGNTEAFF	TGCGCCAGCAGCTTACCCCAAGGGAACACTGAAGCTTTCTTT
once	TRBV7-8	TRBD2	TRBJ2-5	CASSLQTSGGTGETQYF	TGTGCCAGCAGCTTACAGACTAGCGGGGGGACCGGGGAGACCCAGTACTTC
.	TRBV6-5	.	TRBJ2-7	CASTEATGYEQYF	TGTGCCAGCACCGAAGCGACGGGCTACGAGCAGTACTTC
.	TRBV5-4	.	TRBJ1-6	CASSQGISSYNSPLHF	TGTGCCAGCAGCCAAGGTATAAGCTCCTATAATTCACCCCTCCACTTT
.	TRBV28	.	TRBJ1-1	CASSRSIFEAFF	TGTGCCAGCAGCAGAAGTATTTTTGAAGCTTTCTTT
many	TRBV2	TRBD1	TRBJ2-2	CASRTGDVSGELFF	TGTGCCAGCCGGACAGGGGATGTCTCCGGGGAGCTGTTTTTT
.	TRBV30	.	TRBJ2-7	CAWSADGSYEQYF	TGTGCCTGGAGTGCGGACGGTTCCTACGAGCAGTACTTC
.	TRBV29-1	.	TRBJ1-1	CSAGGSGNTEAFF	TGCAGCGCCGGAGGTAGCGGGAACACTGAAGCTTTCTTT
few	TRBV5-1	.	TRBJ2-2	CASSFGTPLTGELFF	TGCGCCAGCAGCTTCGGGACACCCCTCACCGGGGAGCTGTTTTTT
.	TRBV27	.	TRBJ2-7	CASKRERVSYEQYF	TGTGCCAGCAAAAGGGAAAGGGTTAGCTACGAGCAGTACTTC
few	TRBV7-9	.	TRBJ1-1	CASSLSMNTEAFF	TGTGCCAGCAGCTTATCGATGAACACTGAAGCTTTCTTT